Shown below are 21 T cell receptor beta chains from a single sample sequenced in a study of cytomegalovirus exposure and HLA in healthy donors. Use of 60 Vbeta and 13 Jbeta primers characterized the PCR. Generated by immunoSEQ multiplex PCR, the TCRdb table keeps only in-frame clones and is missing some. The sample carries about 160,000 clones, around 84% recorded once. Sequencing was performed on PBMCs. The receptors here all came from a boy aged 2-9 years in good health and CMV-seronegative.

The V call is TRBV14, the J call TRBJ1-2, with 10 bases aligning to TRBD1. J was trimmed by 4 bases and V by 4 bases; bases with no gene match: 6. Per the germline V gene, CDR1 is SGHDN and CDR2 is FVKESK. The CDR3 loop spans 15 amino acids. The CDR3 spells CASSPPGTGVYGYTF. CDR3 sequence (DNA): TGTGCCAGCAGCCCTCCCGGGACAGGGGTCTATGGCTACACCTTC.

V is TRBV18 and J is TRBJ2-3; D possibly corresponds to TRBD2 (6 bases). This CDR3 is 15 amino acids long. V lost 4 bases, J lost 0 bases, and 11 bases lay in between. CDR1 is KGHSH, CDR2 LQKENI, per germline. The CDR3 spells CASSLGTLSTDTQYF. As DNA, the CDR3 is TGTGCCAGCTCACTCGGGACTCTTAGCACAGATACGCAGTATTTT. The whole variable domain, remainder taken from reference TRBV18 and TRBJ2-3, is NAGVMQNPRHLVRRRGQEARLRCSPMKGHSHVYWYRQLPEEGLKFMVYLQKENIIDESGMPKERFSAEFPKEGPSILRIQQVVRGDSAAYFCASSLGTLSTDTQYFGPGTRLTVL.

The chain combines TRBV6-5 with TRBJ2-1, with D perhaps matching TRBD1 (5 bases). There are 13 residues in the CDR3. CDR1 MNHEY and CDR2 SVGAGI come from the germline V gene. The germline V and J ends were trimmed by 8 bases and 2 bases, with 10 bases remaining between them. As DNA, the CDR3 is TGTGCCAGCCGGCAGGGCCCCTACAATGAGCAGTTCTTC. As protein: CASRQGPYNEQFF.

The J gene is TRBJ1-2, the V gene TRBV12-2; the table's D call of TRBD1 was not tested on the DNA. TRBV12-2 is deemed a pseudogene. The CDR3 is 15 residues long. CDR3 in amino acids: CASRDQTVPLLSYTF. In DNA, the CDR3 is TGTGCAAGTCGCGACCAGACAGTCCCTTTGCTGAGCTACACCTTC.

J is TRBJ2-7 and V is TRBV28; D perhaps matches TRBD1 (5 bases). This CDR3 region has 15 residues. V lost 7 bases and J lost 3, with 19 bases in between. CDR1 is MDHEN, CDR2 SYDVKM, per germline. The CDR3 reads CASTPRQGVLYEQYF. CDR3 DNA: TGTGCCAGCACTCCCCGCCAAGGGGTTCTCTACGAGCAGTACTTC.

This clone is deemed medium-sized. The rearrangement links TRBV6-1 to TRBJ1-4; D might be TRBD1 (6 bases). CDR3 length: 16 residues. Germline-derived CDR1 and CDR2 are MNHNS and SASEGT. V lost 2 bases and J lost 6, with 16 bases in between. The CDR3 here is CASSEMGAGAYEKLFF. The CDR3 DNA is TGTGCCAGCAGTGAAATGGGGGCAGGGGCCTATGAAAAACTGTTTTTT.

CDR3 sequence reads: CASSNRQGNQPQHF. The CDR3 coding sequence is TGTGCCAGCAGCAACAGACAGGGCAATCAGCCCCAGCATTTT. The chain links TRBV7-2 to TRBJ1-5; D possibly corresponds to TRBD1 (6 bases). Between the trimmed V and J ends, which lost 5 bases and 2 bases, there was a span of 10 bases. Germline-derived CDR1 and CDR2 are SGHTA and FQGNSA. This CDR3 has 14 residues.

This clone was seen more than once but under ten times. The J gene is TRBJ2-1, the V gene TRBV19, with a weak D call TRBD2 (6 bases). Germline values: CDR1 LNHDA, CDR2 SQIVND (reference sequence). Trimming removed 4 bases at V and 7 bases at J, with 20 bases between. The CDR3 runs to 16 residues. CDR3 sequence reads: CASSTFWGSLANEQFF. CDR3 sequence (DNA): TGTGCCAGTAGTACCTTTTGGGGATCTCTAGCGAATGAGCAGTTCTTC. The whole variable domain, remainder taken from reference TRBV19 and TRBJ2-1, is DGGITQSPKYLFRKEGQNVTLSCEQNLNHDAMYWYRQDPGQGLRLIYYSQIVNDFQKGDIAEGYSVSREKKESFPLTVTSAQKNPTAFYLCASSTFWGSLANEQFFGPGTRLTVL.

The chain carries TRBV20-1 and TRBJ2-7, with D possibly being TRBD1 (5 bases). The V gene lost 1 base and the J gene lost 4 bases, with 5 bases spanning the gap. The CDR3 is 11 residues long. Germline V lookup: CDR1 DFQATT, CDR2 SNEGSKA (reference sequence). CDR3 nucleotides: TGCAGTGCTAGAGCAGGGTACGAGCAGTACTTC. Protein sequence: CSARAGYEQYF.

The chain carries TRBV19 and TRBJ1-5, with 7 nucleotides matching TRBD1. J was trimmed by 3 bases and V by 8 bases; bases with no gene match: 13. Germline CDR1 and CDR2: LNHDA and SQIVND (reference sequence). The CDR3 runs to 16 residues. The CDR3 DNA reads TGTGCCAGTCGCCGGGACAGAAATATAATCAATCAGCCCCAGCATTTT. It specifies CASRRDRNIINQPQHF.

The CDR3 DNA reads TGTGCCAGCAGCTTCTCCGGGGGGACTAATGAAAAACTGTTTTTT. Protein sequence: CASSFSGGTNEKLFF. The chain combines TRBV9 with TRBJ1-4; D is perhaps TRBD1 (5 bases). Trimming took 4 bases from V and 2 from J, leaving 12 bases between them. The CDR3 runs 15 residues. CDR1 and CDR2 (germline): SGDLS, YYNGEE.

The chain has TRBV13 and TRBJ2-7, with D possibly TRBD1 on 6 matching bases. The CDR3 loop spans 15 amino acids. Germline V gene lookup returns CDR1 PRHDT and CDR2 FYEKMQ (reference sequence). Trimming removed 4 bases from V and 5 bases from J, with 18 bases in between. In nucleotides, the CDR3 is TGTGCCAGCAGCTCAACAGGGCTTTATTCCGACGAGCAGTACTTC. Its translation: CASSSTGLYSDEQYF.

The V gene is TRBV28, the J gene TRBJ1-5; no clear D. Germline values: CDR1 MDHEN, CDR2 SYDVKM. The V end was cut by 6 bases, the J end by 3 bases, with 6 bases between. The CDR3 has 12 amino acids. The CDR3 nucleotides are TGTGCCAGCAGGTCCATCAATCAGCCCCAGCATTTT. This encodes CASRSINQPQHF.

V is TRBV7-9 and J is TRBJ1-1; D call uncertain. CDR3 length equals 16 residues. V was cut by 1 base and J by 1 base, with 13 bases left in between. Germline V CDR1 and CDR2: SEHNR, FQNEAQ (reference sequence). CDR3 sequence: CASSLGRVIWNTEAFF. The DNA for the CDR3 is TGTGCCAGCAGCTTAGGTCGGGTTATTTGGAACACTGAAGCTTTCTTT.

The V call is TRBV29-1, the J call TRBJ2-6, with TRBD1 as a possible D gene (7 bases). Germline-derived CDR1 and CDR2 are SQVTM and ANQGSEA. The CDR3 has 18 residues. Trimming removed 5 bases from V and 2 bases from J, with 22 bases in between. The CDR3 DNA reads TGCAGCGTTATAAGGTTGGGTGACAGGGAGGCTGGGGCCAACGTCCTGACTTTC. Translated: CSVIRLGDREAGANVLTF.

The chain employs TRBV28 and TRBJ1-3; D unresolved. The ends were cut back, 6 bases at V and 4 bases at J, with 16 bases in the middle. The CDR3 length is 15 residues. CDR1 is MDHEN, CDR2 SYDVKM, per germline. The CDR3 protein is CASSFEDFPGNTIYF. In DNA form, the CDR3 reads TGTGCCAGCAGCTTCGAGGACTTCCCAGGAAACACCATATATTTT.

This sequence joins TRBV25-1 and TRBJ2-7; 10 bases line up with TRBD2. CDR1 MGHDK and CDR2 SYGVNS come from the germline V gene. V lost 6 bases, J lost 0 bases, and 2 bases stayed unmatched. The CDR3 consists of 14 residues. CDR3 sequence (DNA): TGTGCCAGCAGGTCTAGCGGGAGCTCCTACGAGCAGTACTTC. Its protein is CASRSSGSSYEQYF.

This clone was detected only a few times. The chain links TRBV6-1 to TRBJ2-7; the D is unclear. The V gene lost 1 base and the J gene lost 0 bases, with 10 bases spanning the gap. Germline CDR1 and CDR2: MNHNS and SASEGT. The CDR3 runs 15 residues. CDR3 sequence reads: CASSEGAASSYEQYV. Here the CDR3 DNA reads TGTGCCAGCAGTGAAGGGGCAGCCAGCTCCTACGAGCAGTACGTC.

The genes are TRBV6-1 and TRBJ1-2; weak D call: TRBD1 (5 bases). With 6 bases removed from V and 2 bases from J, the gap between germline ends came to 7 bases. Germline assignment: CDR1 MNHNS and CDR2 SASEGT. The CDR3 runs 12 residues. DNA of the CDR3: TGTGCCAGCAGGGGGCCCAACTATGGCTACACCTTC. This gives the protein CASRGPNYGYTF.

The J gene is TRBJ2-1, the V gene TRBV28, with 7 bases aligning to TRBD2. The CDR3 has 13 amino acids. Germline loops: CDR1 MDHEN, CDR2 SYDVKM. V lost 7 bases to trimming and J lost 3 bases; unmatched junction nucleotides: 3. CDR3 region: CASTERDYNEQFF. CDR3 bases: TGTGCCAGCACGGAGCGGGACTACAATGAGCAGTTCTTC.

The rearrangement uses TRBV7-3 and TRBJ1-2, with TRBD1 matching over 7 bases. V was clipped by 5 bases and J by 5 bases; unmatched bases: 8. The CDR3 totals 14 residues. The germline CDR1 and CDR2 sequences are SGHTA and FQGTGA. CDR3 nucleotides: TGTGCCAGCAGCACAGACAGGGCAGGATATGGCTACACCTTC. Protein product: CASSTDRAGYGYTF.